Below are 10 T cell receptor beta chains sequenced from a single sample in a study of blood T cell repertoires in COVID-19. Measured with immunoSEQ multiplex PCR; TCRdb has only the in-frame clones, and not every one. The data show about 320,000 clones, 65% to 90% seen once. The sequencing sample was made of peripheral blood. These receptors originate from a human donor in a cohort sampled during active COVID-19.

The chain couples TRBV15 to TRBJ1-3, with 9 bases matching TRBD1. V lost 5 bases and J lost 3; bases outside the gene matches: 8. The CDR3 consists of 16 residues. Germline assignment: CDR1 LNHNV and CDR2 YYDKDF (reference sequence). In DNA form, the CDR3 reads TGTGCCACCAGCCTCCAGGGACAGGGCTTTGGAAACACCATATATTTT. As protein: CATSLQGQGFGNTIYF.

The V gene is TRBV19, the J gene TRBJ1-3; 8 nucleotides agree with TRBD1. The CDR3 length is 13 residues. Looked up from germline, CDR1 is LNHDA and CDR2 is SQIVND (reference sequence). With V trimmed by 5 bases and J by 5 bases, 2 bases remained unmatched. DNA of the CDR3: TGTGCCAGTAGTGGACAGGGAAGAAACACCATATATTTT. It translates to CASSGQGRNTIYF.

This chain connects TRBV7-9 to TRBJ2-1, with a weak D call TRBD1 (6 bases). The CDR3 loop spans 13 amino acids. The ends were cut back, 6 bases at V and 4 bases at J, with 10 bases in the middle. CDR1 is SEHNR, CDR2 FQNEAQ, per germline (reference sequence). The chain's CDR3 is CASRSTGYNEQFF. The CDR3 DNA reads TGTGCCAGCAGATCGACAGGATACAATGAGCAGTTCTTC.

The CDR3 nucleotides are TGTGCCAGCAGTTTCCACAATCAGCCCCAGCATTTT. Translated: CASSFHNQPQHF. The chain employs TRBV27 and TRBJ1-5, with no clear D. The CDR3 totals 12 residues. Germline V CDR1 and CDR2: MNHEY, SMNVEV (reference sequence). The ends were cut back, 3 bases at V and 3 bases at J, with 3 bases in the middle.

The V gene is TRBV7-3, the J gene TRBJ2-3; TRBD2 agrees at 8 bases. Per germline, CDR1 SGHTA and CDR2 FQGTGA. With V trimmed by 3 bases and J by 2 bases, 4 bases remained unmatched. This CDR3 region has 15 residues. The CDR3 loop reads CASSFKAGVTDTQYF. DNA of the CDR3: TGTGCCAGCAGCTTTAAAGCGGGGGTCACAGATACGCAGTATTTT.

The CDR3 sequence: CASSSLRVNTEAFF. CDR3 coding DNA: TGTGCCAGCAGCTCCCTCAGGGTTAACACTGAAGCTTTCTTT. This chain links TRBV5-5 with TRBJ1-1, with D perhaps TRBD1 (5 bases). The CDR3 contains 14 residues. Germline lookup yields CDR1 SGHKS and CDR2 YYEKEE (reference sequence). The V gene lost 3 bases and the J gene lost 2 bases, with 11 bases spanning the gap. The full variable domain, in which reference TRBV5-5 and TRBJ1-1 provide the parts outside the CDR3, is DAGVTQSPTHLIKTRGQQVTLRCSPISGHKSVSWYQQVLGQGPQFIFQYYEKEERGRGNFPDRFSARQFPNYSSELNVNALLLGDSALYLCASSSLRVNTEAFFGQGTRLTVV.

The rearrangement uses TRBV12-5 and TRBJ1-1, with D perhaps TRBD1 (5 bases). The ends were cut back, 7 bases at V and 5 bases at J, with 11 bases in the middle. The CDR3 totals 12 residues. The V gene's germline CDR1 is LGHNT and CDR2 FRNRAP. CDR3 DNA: TGTGCTAGTGAGGTCGGGGGAACTGAAGCTTTCTTT. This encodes CASEVGGTEAFF. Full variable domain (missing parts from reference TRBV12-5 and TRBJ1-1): DARVTQTPRHKVTEMGQEVTMRCQPILGHNTVFWYRQTMMQGLELLAYFRNRAPLDDSGMPKDRFSAEMPDATLATLKIQPSEPRDSAVYFCASEVGGTEAFFGQGTRLTVV.

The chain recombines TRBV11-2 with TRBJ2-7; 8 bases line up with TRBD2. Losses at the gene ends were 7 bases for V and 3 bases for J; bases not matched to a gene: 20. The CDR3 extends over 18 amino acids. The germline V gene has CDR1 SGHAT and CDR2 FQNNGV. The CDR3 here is CASTTPGSGVLKFYEQYF. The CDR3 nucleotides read TGTGCCAGCACTACGCCCGGTAGCGGGGTACTTAAATTCTACGAGCAGTACTTC.

DNA for the CDR3: TGTGCCACCAGTGACCGTAACAGCGGCGAAGCTTTCTTT. Its translation is CATSDRNSGEAFF. The chain uses TRBV24-1 and TRBJ1-1, with D hard to call. CDR1 is KGHDR, CDR2 SFDVKD, per germline. The CDR3 covers 13 residues. Trimming removed 4 bases at V and 8 bases at J, with 13 bases between.

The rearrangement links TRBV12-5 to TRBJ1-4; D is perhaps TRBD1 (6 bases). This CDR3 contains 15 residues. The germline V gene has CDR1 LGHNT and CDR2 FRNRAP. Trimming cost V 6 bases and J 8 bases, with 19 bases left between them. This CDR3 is CASGAKTGSVEKLFF. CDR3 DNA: TGTGCTAGTGGCGCAAAAACAGGGTCGGTCGAAAAACTGTTTTTT.